This T cell receptor (beta chain) was identified during a study of T cell responses to AZD1222 COVID-19 vaccine. Study-wide results and limits: There were vaccine-associated CD4 TCRs across spike, dominant at 160-218 and 743-854. Among the donors, most were white British and more were female, and clonal diversity was possibly underestimated. AZD1222 recipients seropositive at baseline numbered only five to seven.

On this clone: Its antigen remains unknown.

Libraries were prepared by immunoSEQ multiplex PCR; TCRdb keeps only in-frame clonotypes and omits some of them. In the table there are roughly 270,000 clones, roughly 93% of which are singletons. V shed 6 bases, J shed 4 bases, and the junction held 9 bases outside the gene matches. The CDR3 loop spans 16 amino acids. Germline CDR1 and CDR2: MNHEY and SMNVEV (reference sequence). This sequence originates from an adult who received the AZD1222 COVID-19 vaccine. The source material was peripheral blood, sampled 28 days after the second AZD1222 dose. The chain recombines TRBV27 with TRBJ1-6; TRBD1 agrees at 7 bases. CDR3 protein: CASSLDRASYNSPLHF. DNA of the CDR3: TGTGCCAGCAGCCTAGACAGGGCATCTTATAATTCACCCCTCCACTTT.